The 4 T cell receptor beta chains given below trace back to one sample, sequenced in a study of CD8 T cells in ankylosing spondylitis. Whole-study results and caveats: Seemingly characteristic of ankylosing spondylitis blood was a TCR beta motif consisting of fewer than 10 highly homologous variants.

Via MiXCR, TCRdb re-called the 5' RACE reads, giving one row per CDR3 protein. The data show around 540,000 distinct CDR3 sequences, more than 9.5% seen once. No antigen has been identified for these receptors. Sequencing input: blood, either unsorted or a sorted T cell fraction (not recorded which). The receptors derive from a male donor with ankylosing spondylitis.

This clonotype turned up a few times. The CDR3 spells CASSFFTGNTEAFF. The CDR3 DNA is TGCGCCAGCAGCTTTTTCACAGGGAACACTGAAGCTTTCTTT. V gene TRBV5-1 combines with J gene TRBJ1-1; a weak D match, TRBD1 (5 bases). CDR1 and CDR2 from the germline V gene are SGHRS and YFSETQ. This CDR3 is built from 14 residues. V lost 2 bases and J lost 1, with 9 bases in between.

The chain recombines TRBV6-6 with TRBJ2-3; D may be TRBD1 or TRBD2 (5 bases each). This CDR3 comprises 13 residues. From germline, CDR1 is MNHNY and CDR2 SVGAGI (reference sequence). Trimming shortened V by 6 bases and J by 6 bases, and 13 bases separated the two germline ends. The CDR3: CASRGTAGDTQYF. The CDR3 bases are TGTGCCAGCAGGGGGACGGCCGGTGATACGCAGTATTTT.

This clonotype was detected many times. DNA for the CDR3: TGTGCCAGCAGTTTCCGGGGCCAGCCAGCCAAAAACATTCAGTACTTC. It encodes CASSFRGQPAKNIQYF. The genes are TRBV12-3 or TRBV12-4 and TRBJ2-4, with D possibly called TRBD1 or TRBD2 (5 bases each). Trimming cost V 3 bases and J 0 bases, with 12 bases left between them. The CDR3 has 16 residues.

This chain uses TRBV10-3 with TRBJ2-3; D call uncertain. V dropped 6 bases and J dropped 2 bases, with 9 bases sitting between them. This CDR3 has 13 residues. Germline assignment: CDR1 ENHRY and CDR2 SYGVKD. The CDR3 sequence: CAIRGSNTDTQYF. The DNA of the CDR3 is TGTGCCATCAGGGGGTCCAACACAGATACGCAGTATTTT.